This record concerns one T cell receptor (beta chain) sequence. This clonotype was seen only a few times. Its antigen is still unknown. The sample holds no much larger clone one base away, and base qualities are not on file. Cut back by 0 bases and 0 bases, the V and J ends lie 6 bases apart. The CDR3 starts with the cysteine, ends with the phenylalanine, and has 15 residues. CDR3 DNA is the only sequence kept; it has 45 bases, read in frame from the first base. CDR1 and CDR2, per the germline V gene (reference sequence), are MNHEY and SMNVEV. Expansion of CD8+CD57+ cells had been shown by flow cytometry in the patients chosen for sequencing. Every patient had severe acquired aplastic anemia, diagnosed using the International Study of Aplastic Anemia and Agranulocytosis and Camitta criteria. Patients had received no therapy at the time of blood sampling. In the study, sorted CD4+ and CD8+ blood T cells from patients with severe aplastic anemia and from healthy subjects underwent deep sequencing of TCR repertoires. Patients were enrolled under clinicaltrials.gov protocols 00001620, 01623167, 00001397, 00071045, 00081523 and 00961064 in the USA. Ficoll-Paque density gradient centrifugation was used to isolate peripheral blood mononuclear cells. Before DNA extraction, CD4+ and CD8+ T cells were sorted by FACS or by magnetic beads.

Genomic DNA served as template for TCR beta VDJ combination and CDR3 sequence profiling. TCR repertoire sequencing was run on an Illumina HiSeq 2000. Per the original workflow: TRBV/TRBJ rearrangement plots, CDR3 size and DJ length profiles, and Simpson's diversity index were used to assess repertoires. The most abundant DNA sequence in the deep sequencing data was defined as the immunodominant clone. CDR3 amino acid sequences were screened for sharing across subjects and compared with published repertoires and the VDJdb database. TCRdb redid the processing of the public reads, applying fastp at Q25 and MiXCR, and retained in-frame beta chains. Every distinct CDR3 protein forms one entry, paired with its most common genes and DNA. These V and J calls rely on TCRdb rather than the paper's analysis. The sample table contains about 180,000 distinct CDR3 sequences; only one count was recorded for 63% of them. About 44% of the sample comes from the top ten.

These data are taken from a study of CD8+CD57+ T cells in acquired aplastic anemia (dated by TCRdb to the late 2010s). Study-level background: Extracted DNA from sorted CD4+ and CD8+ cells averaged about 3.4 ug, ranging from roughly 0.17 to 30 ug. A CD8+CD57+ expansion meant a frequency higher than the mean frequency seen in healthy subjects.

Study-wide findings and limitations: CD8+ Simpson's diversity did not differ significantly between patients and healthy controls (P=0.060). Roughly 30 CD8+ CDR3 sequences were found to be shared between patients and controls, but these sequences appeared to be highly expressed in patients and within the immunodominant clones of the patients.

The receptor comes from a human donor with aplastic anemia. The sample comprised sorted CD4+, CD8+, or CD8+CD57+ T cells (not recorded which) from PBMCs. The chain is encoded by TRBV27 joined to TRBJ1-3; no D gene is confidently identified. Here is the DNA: TGTGCCAGCAGTTTATCGGCGGTCTCTGGAAACACCATATATTTT. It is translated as CASSLSAVSGNTIYF.